Each of the 4 T cell receptor beta chains below was sequenced from the same sample in a study of cytomegalovirus exposure and HLA in healthy donors. The PCR was carried out with 60 Vbeta primers and 13 Jbeta primers. Some clones are missing from TCRdb's copy, which holds only in-frame ones; the method was immunoSEQ multiplex PCR. The sample holds under 200,000 clones, 75% to 90% seen once. The sequenced material came from PBMCs. The receptor source for this set is a male donor in good health and CMV-seropositive.

This sequence joins TRBV5-5 and TRBJ2-3; 16 bases agree with TRBD2. Germline V gene data show CDR1 as SGHKS and CDR2 as YYEKEE (reference sequence). The CDR3 has 19 amino acids. V trimming: 2 bases; J trimming: 6 bases; junction bases outside the gene matches: 12. CDR3 coding DNA: TGTGCCAGCAGCTTATCATCGGGACTAGCGGGAGGGCCAAGGGATACGCAGTATTTT. Its translation is CASSLSSGLAGGPRDTQYF. Together with reference TRBV5-5 and TRBJ2-3, the CDR3 gives the full variable domain: DAGVTQSPTHLIKTRGQQVTLRCSPISGHKSVSWYQQVLGQGPQFIFQYYEKEERGRGNFPDRFSARQFPNYSSELNVNALLLGDSALYLCASSLSSGLAGGPRDTQYFGPGTRLTVL.

The CDR3 coding sequence is TGTGCCAGCAGCAGAACAGAAGACAATGAGCAGTTCTTC. Amino acids: CASSRTEDNEQFF. V and J are TRBV11-3 and TRBJ2-1; D unclear. With 5 bases removed from V and 5 bases from J, the gap between germline ends came to 10 bases. Germline CDR1 reads SGHNT; CDR2 reads YENEEA. The CDR3 runs 13 residues. Filled out from reference TRBV11-3 and TRBJ2-1, the complete variable domain reads EAGVVQSPRYKIIEKKQPVAFWCNPISGHNTLYWYLQNLGQGPELLIRYENEEAVDDSQLPKDRFSAERLKGVDSTLKIQPAELGDSAVYLCASSRTEDNEQFFGPGTRLTVL.

This clone has a single count. The CDR3: CSVGQGAGETQYF. CDR3 DNA sequence: TGCAGCGTTGGGCAGGGGGCGGGAGAGACCCAGTACTTC. V is TRBV29-1 and J is TRBJ2-5; 8 bases align to TRBD1. CDR1 is SQVTM, CDR2 ANQGSEA, per germline. The CDR3 totals 13 residues. V gave up 4 bases and J gave up 4 bases; unmatched junction bases: 5.

This chain uses TRBV2 with TRBJ2-5; TRBD1 matches at 7 bases. Germline CDR1 is SNHLY and CDR2 is FYNNEI. V gave up 6 bases and J gave up 1 base; unmatched junction bases: 8. The CDR3 runs 15 residues. The CDR3: CASSAGTVIQETQYF. In DNA, the CDR3 is TGTGCCAGCAGCGCCGGGACAGTCATCCAAGAGACCCAGTACTTC.